Many counts were recorded for the clone carrying this T cell receptor (beta chain). The sample comes from a study of identical twins. Trimming shortened V by 4 bases and J by 15 bases, and 20 bases separated the two germline ends. The germline CDR1 and CDR2 sequences are SGHKS and YYEKEE (reference sequence). This CDR3 has 13 amino acids. TCRdb itself ran the 5' RACE reads through MiXCR, one entry per CDR3 protein. Of 200,000 to 250,000 distinct CDR3 sequences listed, 6.5% are singletons. These data also featured in a second study, about T cells expressing NK-cell markers. That work contributes: It was still unclear whether expanded NKG2C+ T cell clones were HCMV specific.

The J gene is TRBJ2-1, the V gene TRBV5-5; tentatively, D is TRBD2 (5 bases). The sequenced sample consisted of CD8+ T cells sorted from blood. The sequence came from a woman aged 18-30 years in good health. The CDR3 is CASSLNLRRAMFF. The CDR3 region has the DNA TGTGCCAGCAGCCTCAATCTCCGGCGGGCCATGTTCTTC.